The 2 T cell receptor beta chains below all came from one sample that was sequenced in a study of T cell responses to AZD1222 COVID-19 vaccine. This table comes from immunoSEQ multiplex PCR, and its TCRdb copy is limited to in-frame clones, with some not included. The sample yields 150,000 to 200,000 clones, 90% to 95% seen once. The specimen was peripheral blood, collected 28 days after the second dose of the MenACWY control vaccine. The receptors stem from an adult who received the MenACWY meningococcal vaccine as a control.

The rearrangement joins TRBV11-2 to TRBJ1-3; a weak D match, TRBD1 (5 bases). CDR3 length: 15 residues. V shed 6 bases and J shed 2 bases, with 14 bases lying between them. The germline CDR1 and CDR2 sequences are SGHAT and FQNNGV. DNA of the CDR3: TGTGCCAGCAGTGAACAGGCTTTCCCTGGAAACACCATATATTTT. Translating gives CASSEQAFPGNTIYF.

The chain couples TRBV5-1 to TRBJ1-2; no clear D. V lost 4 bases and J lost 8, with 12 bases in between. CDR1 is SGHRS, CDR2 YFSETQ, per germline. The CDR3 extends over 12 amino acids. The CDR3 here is CASSPGRGGYTF. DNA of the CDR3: TGCGCCAGCAGCCCAGGACGAGGAGGCTACACCTTC.